Listed here are 31 T cell receptor beta chains from one sample, sequenced in a study. TCRdb independently ran MiXCR on the RT-PCR reads; one entry per CDR3 protein. The data contain about 680,000 distinct CDR3 sequences, 14% of them singletons. Sequencing used memory CD4+ T cells from blood. These receptors all stem from a female donor in good health, serving as a healthy control.

This clonotype was counted a few times. The rearrangement uses TRBV5-5 and TRBJ1-2, with a weak D call TRBD1 (5 bases). Germline loops: CDR1 SGHKS, CDR2 YYEKEE (reference sequence). CDR3 size: 16 residues. V lost 0 bases, J lost 5 bases, and 17 bases lay in between. Here the CDR3 reads CASSLEEGPGSYGYTF. DNA for the CDR3: TGTGCCAGCAGCTTGGAAGAGGGACCGGGAAGTTATGGCTACACCTTC. Filled out from reference TRBV5-5 and TRBJ1-2, the complete variable domain reads DAGVTQSPTHLIKTRGQQVTLRCSPISGHKSVSWYQQVLGQGPQFIFQYYEKEERGRGNFPDRFSARQFPNYSSELNVNALLLGDSALYLCASSLEEGPGSYGYTFGSGTRLTVV.

At least ten counts were recorded for this clonotype. The rearrangement joins TRBV6-5 to TRBJ1-6, with a weak D call TRBD1 (6 bases). V lost 4 bases and J 9 bases, leaving 7 bases between the germline ends. In germline, CDR1 is MNHEY, CDR2 SVGAGI. The CDR3 length is 12 residues. In DNA, the CDR3 is TGTGCCAGCAGTTTAGGGGGTTCACCCCTCCACTTT. Amino acid sequence: CASSLGGSPLHF.

This clonotype occurred a few times. This rearrangement joins TRBV10-3 to TRBJ1-5, with unresolved D. Trimming left V 4 bases short and J 0 bases short, with 7 bases between. From germline, CDR1 is ENHRY and CDR2 SYGVKD. There are 14 residues in the CDR3. Here the CDR3 reads CAISVQYSNQPQHF. The CDR3 DNA is TGTGCCATCAGTGTACAGTATAGCAATCAGCCCCAGCATTTT.

This clonotype turned up a few times. The chain employs TRBV6-5 and TRBJ1-2; 8 bases agree with TRBD1. The CDR3 has 14 amino acids. Germline values: CDR1 MNHEY, CDR2 SVGAGI. After removal of 5 bases from V and 8 bases from J, the junction contained 10 bases not matched to a gene. The CDR3 bases are TGTGCCAGCAGTCCCCGGACAGGGCGGTGGGGCTACACCTTC. Translated, it gives CASSPRTGRWGYTF.

This clonotype was seen at least ten times. This rearrangement joins TRBV7-2 to TRBJ1-1; 9 positions match TRBD1. The CDR3 runs 14 residues. In germline, CDR1 is SGHTA, CDR2 FQGNSA. V shed 5 bases and J 3 bases; nucleotides not matched to a gene: 4. CDR3 sequence: CASSRQGGDTEAFF. DNA of the CDR3: TGTGCCAGCAGCCGACAGGGGGGGGACACTGAAGCTTTCTTT.

There are a few counts of this clonotype. This chain's CDR3 is CASSPGGIPNEKLFF. DNA for the CDR3: TGTGCCAGCAGCCCAGGGGGGATCCCTAATGAAAAACTGTTTTTT. The J gene is TRBJ1-4, the V gene TRBV7-2; 7 bases line up with TRBD1. Germline values: CDR1 SGHTA, CDR2 FQGNSA. The V segment lost 5 bases and the J segment 3 bases; nucleotides outside the gene matches: 6. CDR3 length equals 15 residues.

This chain links TRBV5-1 with TRBJ2-1; D is perhaps TRBD2 (6 bases). This CDR3 comprises 16 residues. Trimming stripped 0 bases from V and 5 bases from J, with 15 bases between. Per germline, CDR1 SGHRS and CDR2 YFSETQ. The CDR3 bases are TGCGCCAGCAGCTTGGGGTCTAGCTGGAGGGACAATGAGCAGTTCTTC. Its protein is CASSLGSSWRDNEQFF.

In the case of this clonotype: This could be a read error, since a much larger clone is one nucleotide away. V usage is TRBV10-1 and J usage is TRBJ1-5; possibly TRBD1 for D (5 bases). This CDR3 is built from 12 residues. V lost 6 bases to trimming and J lost 6 bases, with 9 bases between them. Germline CDR1 is WNHNN and CDR2 is SYGVQD (reference sequence). CDR3 region: CASRATGQPQHF. CDR3 nucleotide sequence: TGCGCCAGCAGAGCCACAGGTCAGCCCCAGCATTTT.

This clonotype was counted only a few times. This chain joins TRBV28 and TRBJ2-3; D is perhaps TRBD2 (6 bases). Germline V CDR1 and CDR2: MDHEN, SYDVKM. The CDR3 has 14 residues. Deletions cut 8 bases from V and 1 base from J, with 13 bases between. In nucleotides, the CDR3 is TGTGCCAGCTCGCGGAGGGGAGGCACAGATACGCAGTATTTT. It is translated as CASSRRGGTDTQYF.

A few counts support this clonotype. The V gene is TRBV5-6, the J gene TRBJ1-5; D unresolved. Germline V gene lookup returns CDR1 SGHDT and CDR2 YYEEEE. Trimming removed 0 bases from V and 4 bases from J, with 11 bases in between. This CDR3 spans 15 amino acids. The CDR3: CASSLGAYPNQPQHF. The CDR3 DNA sequence: TGTGCCAGCAGCTTGGGGGCGTATCCTAATCAGCCCCAGCATTTT.

This clonotype was counted ten times or more. The V and J genes are TRBV6-6 and TRBJ2-1; tentative D call: TRBD2 (5 bases). The ends were cut back, 6 bases at V and 6 bases at J, with 15 bases in the middle. CDR3 size: 14 residues. Germline V gives CDR1 MNHNY, CDR2 SVGAGI (reference sequence). CDR3: CASREDSLANEQFF. CDR3 in DNA: TGTGCCAGCAGGGAGGACTCACTTGCCAATGAGCAGTTCTTC.

This clonotype was observed at least ten times. The genes are TRBV20-1 and TRBJ2-3; D is uncertain. V shed 0 bases and J shed 2 bases, with 6 bases lying between them. Germline V lookup: CDR1 DFQATT, CDR2 SNEGSKA (reference sequence). This CDR3 has 13 amino acids. CDR3 loop: CSARDSPTDTQYF. CDR3 sequence (DNA): TGCAGTGCTAGAGATAGTCCCACAGATACGCAGTATTTT.

The chain combines TRBV6-1 with TRBJ2-2; 12 bases line up with TRBD2. This CDR3 comprises 17 residues. V gave up 4 bases and J gave up 2 bases; unmatched junction bases: 5. Per germline, CDR1 MNHNS and CDR2 SASEGT. The DNA of the CDR3 is TGTGCCAGCAGTGTGTCTAGCGGGAGGGCCAACACCGGGGAGCTGTTTTTT. Translated: CASSVSSGRANTGELFF.

This clonotype has a handful of counts. The chain is built from TRBV20-1 and TRBJ2-1; possibly TRBD1 for D (5 bases). The germline V gene encodes CDR1 DFQATT and CDR2 SNEGSKA (reference sequence). This CDR3 is built from 12 residues. V dropped 7 bases and J dropped 8 bases, with 15 bases sitting between them. This chain's CDR3 is CSVEGEVDEQFF. CDR3 DNA: TGCAGTGTGGAAGGGGAAGTCGATGAGCAGTTCTTC.

This clonotype was observed at least ten times. J is TRBJ1-5 and V is TRBV5-1; TRBD1 matches at 9 bases. Germline V CDR1 and CDR2: SGHRS, YFSETQ. Unmatched junction bases numbered 17, after V lost 10 bases and J lost 0 bases. The CDR3 is made up of 18 amino acids. The CDR3 spells CASCTRTGESYSNQPQHF. Here the CDR3 DNA reads TGCGCCTCCTGTACTCGGACAGGGGAGTCTTATAGCAATCAGCCCCAGCATTTT.

This clonotype was found a few times. The chain uses TRBV20-1 and TRBJ2-1; TRBD2 agrees at 10 bases. The junction had 10 bases not matched to a gene; V was cut back by 6 bases and J by 2 bases. The CDR3 totals 16 residues. CDR1 DFQATT and CDR2 SNEGSKA come from the germline V gene (reference sequence). CDR3 sequence (DNA): TGCAGTGCCAGGCCATCCACTAGCGGGGCCTACAATGAGCAGTTCTTC. The encoded protein is CSARPSTSGAYNEQFF.

The chain is built from TRBV24-1 and TRBJ2-1; D uncertain. The ends were cut back, 0 bases at V and 5 bases at J, with 13 bases in the middle. The CDR3 totals 16 residues. Germline V CDR1 and CDR2: KGHDR, SFDVKD. The CDR3 reads CATSDLSRNLDNEQFF. The CDR3 DNA reads as TGTGCCACCAGTGATTTGTCCAGAAACCTGGACAATGAGCAGTTCTTC.

V gene TRBV25-1 combines with J gene TRBJ2-7, with D unclear. Germline assignment: CDR1 MGHDK and CDR2 SYGVNS. The CDR3 totals 16 residues. Trimming shortened V by 2 bases and J by 0 bases, and 14 bases separated the two germline ends. The chain's CDR3 is CASSENLFGNSYEQYF. DNA for the CDR3: TGTGCCAGCAGTGAAAACCTATTTGGCAACTCCTACGAGCAGTACTTC.

The chain employs TRBV7-2 and TRBJ1-6; D not resolved. Per the germline V gene, CDR1 is SGHTA and CDR2 is FQGNSA. The V end was cut by 1 base, the J end by 0 bases, with 7 bases between. The CDR3 loop spans 16 amino acids. The CDR3 protein is CASSLDPGSYNSPLHF. CDR3 DNA sequence: TGTGCCAGCAGCTTAGATCCCGGCTCCTATAATTCACCCCTCCACTTT.

This clonotype was seen more than once but under ten times. The chain employs TRBV7-9 and TRBJ2-5; D remains unclear. The CDR3 has 12 amino acids. V was cut by 3 bases and J by 6 bases, with 8 bases left in between. Per germline, CDR1 SEHNR and CDR2 FQNEAQ (reference sequence). In DNA, the CDR3 is TGTGCCAGCAGCTTCACTGACCAGACCCAGTACTTC. Protein: CASSFTDQTQYF.

CDR3 in amino acids: CASSNPSTGGDEQYF. CDR3 DNA sequence: TGCGCCAGCAGCAACCCTTCGACAGGGGGGGACGAGCAGTACTTC. The chain has TRBV5-1 and TRBJ2-7, with 9 bases that match TRBD1. CDR3 length equals 15 residues. Germline V gene lookup returns CDR1 SGHRS and CDR2 YFSETQ. V was clipped by 4 bases and J by 5 bases; unmatched bases: 10.

This clonotype was recorded many times. The chain combines TRBV9 with TRBJ2-1; no clear D. Trimming took off 4 bases at V and 0 bases at J, with 17 bases between the two ends. From germline, CDR1 is SGDLS and CDR2 YYNGEE. This CDR3 is 17 amino acids long. CDR3 loop: CASSPPNSRSSYNEQFF. CDR3 bases: TGTGCCAGCAGCCCCCCTAACTCAAGGAGCTCCTACAATGAGCAGTTCTTC.

The rearrangement joins TRBV28 to TRBJ2-1; 13 nucleotides agree with TRBD2. The V gene's germline CDR1 is MDHEN and CDR2 SYDVKM. The CDR3 is 16 residues long. V lost 2 bases, J lost 9 bases, and 7 bases stayed unmatched. The CDR3 spells CASSLTGTSGIVEQFF. CDR3 bases: TGTGCCAGCAGTTTAACCGGGACTAGCGGGATCGTTGAGCAGTTCTTC.

This clonotype occurred a few times. The chain recombines TRBV29-1 with TRBJ2-1, with D tentatively TRBD2 (6 bases). Looked up from germline, CDR1 is SQVTM and CDR2 is ANQGSEA. Trimming took off 3 bases at V and 6 bases at J, with 21 bases between the two ends. The CDR3 sequence is 16 residues long. For the CDR3, the DNA is TGCAGCGTTGAGCGTGGGGGGACGTCGGTTTCCAATGAGCAGTTCTTC. Residues: CSVERGGTSVSNEQFF.

This chain's CDR3 is CASRSPAGDYGYTF. For the CDR3, the DNA is TGTGCCAGCAGGTCCCCCGCGGGGGACTATGGCTACACCTTC. The rearrangement joins TRBV7-9 to TRBJ1-2; possibly TRBD1 for D (5 bases). The CDR3 spans 14 residues. The ends were cut back, 6 bases at V and 3 bases at J, with 14 bases in the middle. Germline values: CDR1 SEHNR, CDR2 FQNEAQ (reference sequence).

This clonotype came up a few times. CDR3 DNA sequence: TGTGCCAGCAGTTTTGTGTCCCATGAGTGGGCTTTCTTT. It codes for CASSFVSHEWAFF. The chain joins TRBV28 to TRBJ1-1; unclear D gene. V was clipped by 3 bases and J by 11 bases, with 16 bases between them. Per the germline V gene, CDR1 is MDHEN and CDR2 is SYDVKM. This CDR3 spans 13 amino acids. The full variable domain, with the rest looked up from reference TRBV28 and TRBJ1-1, is DVKVTQSSRYLVKRTGEKVFLECVQDMDHENMFWYRQDPGLGLRLIYFSYDVKMKEKGDIPEGYSVSREKKERFSLILESASTNQTSMYLCASSFVSHEWAFFGQGTRLTVV.

The V call is TRBV11-1, the J call TRBJ2-7; tentative D call: TRBD1 (6 bases). Trimming took off 5 bases at V and 0 bases at J, with 14 bases between the two ends. From germline, CDR1 is SGHAT and CDR2 FQDESV (reference sequence). The CDR3 is 15 residues long. CDR3: CASSLRQVGSYEQYF. The CDR3 DNA follows: TGTGCCAGCAGCCTAAGACAGGTGGGCTCCTACGAGCAGTACTTC. The whole variable domain, remainder taken from reference TRBV11-1 and TRBJ2-7, is EAEVAQSPRYKITEKSQAVAFWCDPISGHATLYWYRQILGQGPELLVQFQDESVVDDSQLPKDRFSAERLKGVDSTLKIQPAELGDSAMYLCASSLRQVGSYEQYFGPGTRLTVT.

There are a few counts of this clonotype. The V and J genes are TRBV20-1 and TRBJ2-7; D possibly corresponds to TRBD2 (5 bases). The CDR3 is made up of 12 amino acids. V gave up 3 bases and J gave up 1 base, with 7 bases separating them. In germline, CDR1 is DFQATT, CDR2 SNEGSKA (reference sequence). The CDR3 protein is CSASSGSYEQYF. CDR3 sequence (DNA): TGCAGTGCTAGCAGCGGTTCCTACGAGCAGTACTTC.

The gene calls are TRBV7-6 and TRBJ2-3, with 12 bases fitting TRBD2. This CDR3 comprises 18 residues. Germline V gives CDR1 SGHVS, CDR2 FNYEAQ. V trimming: 5 bases; J trimming: 0 bases; junction bases outside the gene matches: 9. This CDR3 reads CASSRGLAGGQSTDTQYF. DNA for the CDR3: TGTGCCAGCAGCCGGGGGCTAGCGGGGGGGCAGAGCACAGATACGCAGTATTTT.

The chain uses TRBV5-1 and TRBJ2-7; D ambiguous. This CDR3 comprises 17 residues. Between the trimmed V and J ends, which lost 3 bases and 5 bases, there was a span of 24 bases. Germline assignment: CDR1 SGHRS and CDR2 YFSETQ. The DNA of the CDR3 is TGCGCCAGCAGCTCCCACCCCCCCTATGCAACGGCGAACGAGCAGTACTTC. Amino acid sequence: CASSSHPPYATANEQYF.

In its sample, this clonotype was seen many times. V usage is TRBV20-1 and J usage is TRBJ1-2; the D is unclear. The CDR3 extends over 13 amino acids. Germline V gives CDR1 DFQATT, CDR2 SNEGSKA (reference sequence). Between the trimmed V and J ends, which lost 0 bases and 4 bases, there was a span of 9 bases. The CDR3 reads CSARDPVLYGYTF. DNA for the CDR3: TGCAGTGCTAGAGATCCGGTTCTCTATGGCTACACCTTC.